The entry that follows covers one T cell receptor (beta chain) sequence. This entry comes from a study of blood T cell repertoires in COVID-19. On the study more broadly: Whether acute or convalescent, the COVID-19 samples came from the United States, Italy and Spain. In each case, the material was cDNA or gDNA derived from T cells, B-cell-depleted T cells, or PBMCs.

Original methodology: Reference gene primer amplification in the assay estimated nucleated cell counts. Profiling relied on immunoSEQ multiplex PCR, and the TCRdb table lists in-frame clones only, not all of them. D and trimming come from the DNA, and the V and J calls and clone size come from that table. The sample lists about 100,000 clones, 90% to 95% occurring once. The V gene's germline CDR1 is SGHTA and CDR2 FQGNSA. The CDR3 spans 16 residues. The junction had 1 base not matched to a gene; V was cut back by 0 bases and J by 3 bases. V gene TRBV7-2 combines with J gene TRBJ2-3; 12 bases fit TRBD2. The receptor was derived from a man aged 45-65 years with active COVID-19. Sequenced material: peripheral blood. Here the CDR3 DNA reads TGTGCCAGCAGCTTAGCCGGGACTAGCGGGACAGATACGCAGTATTTT. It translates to CASSLAGTSGTDTQYF.